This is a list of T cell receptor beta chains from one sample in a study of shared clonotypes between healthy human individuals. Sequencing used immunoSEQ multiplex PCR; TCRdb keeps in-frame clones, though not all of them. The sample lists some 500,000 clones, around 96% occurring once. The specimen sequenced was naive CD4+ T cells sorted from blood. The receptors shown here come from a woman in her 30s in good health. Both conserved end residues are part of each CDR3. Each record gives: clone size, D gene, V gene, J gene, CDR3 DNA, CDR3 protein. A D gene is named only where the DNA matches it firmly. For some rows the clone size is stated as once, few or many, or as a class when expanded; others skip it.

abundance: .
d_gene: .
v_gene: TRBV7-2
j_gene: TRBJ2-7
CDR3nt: TGTGCCAGCAGCTTAGGTCCGGGCCCTTACGAGCAGTACTTC
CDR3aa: CASSLGPGPYEQYF

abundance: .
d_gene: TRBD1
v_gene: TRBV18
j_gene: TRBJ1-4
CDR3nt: TGTGCCAGCTCCCCGACAGGGGCGGGTGAAAAACTGTTTTTT
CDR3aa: CASSPTGAGEKLFF

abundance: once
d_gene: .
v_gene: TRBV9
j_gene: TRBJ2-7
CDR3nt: TGTGCCAGCAGCGTAGGGAAAAGCTCCTACGAGCAGTACTTC
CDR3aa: CASSVGKSSYEQYF

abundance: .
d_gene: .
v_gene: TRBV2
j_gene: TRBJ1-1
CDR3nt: TGTGCCAGCAGTCTCGACAGAGACACTGAAGCTTTCTTT
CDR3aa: CASSLDRDTEAFF

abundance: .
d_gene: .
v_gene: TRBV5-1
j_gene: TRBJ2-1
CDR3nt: TGCGCCAGCAGCTTGGCCGTAGGAACCTTCAATGAGCAGTTCTTC
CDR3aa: CASSLAVGTFNEQFF

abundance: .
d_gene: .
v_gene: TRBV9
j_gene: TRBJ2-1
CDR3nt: TGTGCCAGCAGCGTAGCTTCAGCGGAAAGCTACAATGAGCAGTTCTTC
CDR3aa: CASSVASAESYNEQFF

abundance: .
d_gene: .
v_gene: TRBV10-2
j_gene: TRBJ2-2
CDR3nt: TGCGCCAGCAGACAGAGCCTTGACACCGGGGAGCTGTTTTTT
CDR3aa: CASRQSLDTGELFF

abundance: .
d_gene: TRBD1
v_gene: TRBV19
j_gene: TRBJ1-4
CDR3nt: TGTGCCAGTAGCATGATGGGACAGGCCGCAACTAATGAAAAACTGTTTTTT
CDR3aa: CASSMMGQAATNEKLFF

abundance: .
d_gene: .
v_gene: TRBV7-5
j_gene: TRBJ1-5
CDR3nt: TGTGTCAGAAGTACCAACCGGGCAGGCAATCAGCCCCAGCATTTT
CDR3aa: CVRSTNRAGNQPQHF

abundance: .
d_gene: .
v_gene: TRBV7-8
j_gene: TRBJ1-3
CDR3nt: TGTGCCAGCAGCTTACCGAACGCTACATCTGGAAACACCATATATTTT
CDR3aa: CASSLPNATSGNTIYF

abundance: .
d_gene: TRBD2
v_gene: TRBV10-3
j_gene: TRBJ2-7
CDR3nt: TGTGCCATCAGACTAGCGGAGGGCGGTTACGAGCAGTACTTC
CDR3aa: CAIRLAEGGYEQYF

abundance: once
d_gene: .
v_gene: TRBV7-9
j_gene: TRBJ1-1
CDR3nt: TGTGCCACCTCCTTGGGGGGGGCGGGCACTGAAGCTTTCTTT
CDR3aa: CATSLGGAGTEAFF

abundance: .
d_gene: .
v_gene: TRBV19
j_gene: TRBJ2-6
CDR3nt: TGTGCCAGTAGTATAGTCGGGGATGGGGCCAACGTCCTGACTTTC
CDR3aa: CASSIVGDGANVLTF

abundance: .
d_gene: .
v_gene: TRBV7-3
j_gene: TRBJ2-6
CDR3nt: TGTGCCAGCAGCTTTTCTGGGGCCAACGTCCTGACTTTC
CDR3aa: CASSFSGANVLTF

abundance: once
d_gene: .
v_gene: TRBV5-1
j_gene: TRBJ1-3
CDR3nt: TGCGCCAGCAGCTTCCAGAGTTGGAGCGGCGTCTCTGGAAACACCATATATTTT
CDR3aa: CASSFQSWSGVSGNTIYF

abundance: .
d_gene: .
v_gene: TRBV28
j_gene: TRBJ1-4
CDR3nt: TGTGCCAGCAGGACGGAAAACAGACTGTTTTTT
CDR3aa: CASRTENRLFF

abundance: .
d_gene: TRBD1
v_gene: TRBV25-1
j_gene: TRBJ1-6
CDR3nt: TGTGCCAGCCGCCGGGACAGGGACAATTCACCCCTCCACTTT
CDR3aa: CASRRDRDNSPLHF

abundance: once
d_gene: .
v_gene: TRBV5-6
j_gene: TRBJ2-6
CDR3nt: TGTGCCAGCAGCTTTCCGGGTACAGGGTTGGCCGGGGCCAACGTCCTGACTTTC
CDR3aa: CASSFPGTGLAGANVLTF